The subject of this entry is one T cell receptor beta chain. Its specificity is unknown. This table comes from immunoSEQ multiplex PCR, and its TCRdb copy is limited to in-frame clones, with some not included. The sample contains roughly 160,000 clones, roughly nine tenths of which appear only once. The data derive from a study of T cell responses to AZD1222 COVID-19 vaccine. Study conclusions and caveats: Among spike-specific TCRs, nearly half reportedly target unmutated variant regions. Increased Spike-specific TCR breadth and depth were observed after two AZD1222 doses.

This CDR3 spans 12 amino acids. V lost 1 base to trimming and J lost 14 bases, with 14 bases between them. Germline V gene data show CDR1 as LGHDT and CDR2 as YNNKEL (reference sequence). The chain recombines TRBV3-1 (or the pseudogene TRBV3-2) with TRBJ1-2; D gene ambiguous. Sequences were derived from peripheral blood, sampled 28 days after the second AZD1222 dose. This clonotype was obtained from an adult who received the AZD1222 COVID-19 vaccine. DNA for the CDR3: TGTGCCAGCAGCCAAGGAGGGCAGACCGGGACCTTC. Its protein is CASSQGGQTGTF.